These 30 T cell receptor beta chains were sequenced from one sample in a study of blood T cell repertoires in COVID-19. Repertoires were generated with immunoSEQ multiplex PCR, while TCRdb's copy carries only in-frame clones and drops some. In the table there are under 250,000 clones, around 83% of which are singletons. The material sequenced was peripheral blood. The receptors originated from a woman aged 18-29 years with acute or convalescent COVID-19.

The V call is TRBV4-2, the J call TRBJ1-2, with D possibly TRBD1 on 5 matching bases. The CDR3 runs 14 residues. V lost 0 bases and J lost 8, with 13 bases in between. CDR1 and CDR2 (germline): LGHNA, YNFKEQ. The CDR3 region is CASSQDPGAGGYTF. CDR3 nucleotides: TGTGCCAGCAGCCAAGATCCCGGGGCGGGGGGCTACACCTTC.

The chain recombines TRBV20-1 with TRBJ2-7, with TRBD2 identical over 11 bases. This CDR3 has 15 residues. Germline trimming cut 3 bases from V and 3 bases from J; bases unmatched to any gene: 7. Per the germline V gene, CDR1 is DFQATT and CDR2 is SNEGSKA (reference sequence). The CDR3 nucleotides are TGCAGTGCTAGTGCAACTAGCGGGAGCCGCTACGAGCAGTACTTC. The encoded protein is CSASATSGSRYEQYF.

In its sample, this clone was seen many times. This chain joins TRBV3-1 (or the pseudogene TRBV3-2) and TRBJ1-2; D remains unclear. This CDR3 contains 16 residues. Deletions cut 1 base from V and 4 bases from J, with 16 bases between. Germline V gene sequence: CDR1 LGHDT, CDR2 YNNKEL (reference sequence). The CDR3 coding sequence is TGTGCCAGCAGCCAAGCAGGCTCCAGAACCGGCTATGGCTACACCTTC. Amino acid sequence: CASSQAGSRTGYGYTF.

The chain joins TRBV21-1 to TRBJ2-3; the table's D call of TRBD2 was not tested on the DNA. TRBV21-1 is a pseudogene segment. This CDR3 spans 16 amino acids. The CDR3, as DNA: TGTGCCAGCAGCAAAGCGCTAGCGGGAGGCACAGATACGCAGTATTTT. Its protein product is CASSKALAGGTDTQYF.

In its sample, this clone was seen once. The genes are TRBV11-3 and TRBJ2-1, with D hard to call. The CDR3 totals 14 residues. Germline assignment: CDR1 SGHNT and CDR2 YENEEA. The ends were cut back, 1 base at V and 5 bases at J, with 9 bases in the middle. This CDR3 reads CASSLAPRDNEQFF. The DNA of the CDR3 is TGTGCCAGCAGCTTAGCGCCCCGCGACAATGAGCAGTTCTTC.

The V call is TRBV12-3 or TRBV12-4, the J call TRBJ1-2; D is perhaps TRBD1 (6 bases). The CDR3 loop spans 12 amino acids. V was shortened by 4 bases and J by 5 bases, with 8 bases between the two germline ends. The chain's CDR3 is CASSSQGYGYTF. CDR3 in DNA: TGTGCCAGCAGTTCACAGGGTTATGGCTACACCTTC.

This clone was found a few times. The rearrangement uses TRBV13 and TRBJ2-2; D not resolved. The germline V gene has CDR1 PRHDT and CDR2 FYEKMQ (reference sequence). V lost 2 bases to trimming and J lost 8 bases, with 12 bases between them. The CDR3 has 14 residues. The CDR3 sequence is CASSLPGHPGELFF. In DNA, the CDR3 is TGTGCCAGCAGCTTACCTGGCCACCCTGGGGAGCTGTTTTTT.

The chain links TRBV7-9 to TRBJ2-7; 8 positions agree with TRBD2. This CDR3 spans 17 amino acids. Germline CDR1 is SEHNR and CDR2 is FQNEAQ (reference sequence). The V gene end was trimmed by 4 bases and the J gene end by 3 bases; junction bases not matched to a gene: 14. The chain's CDR3 is CASSSLRGGAGVYEQYF. The DNA for the CDR3 is TGTGCCAGCAGCTCCTTGAGGGGTGGAGCGGGAGTCTACGAGCAGTACTTC.

The chain is built from TRBV7-3 and TRBJ2-1; TRBD2 aligns across 14 bases. The V segment lost 4 bases and the J segment 7 bases; nucleotides outside the gene matches: 3. Germline CDR1 is SGHTA and CDR2 is FQGTGA. The CDR3 has 15 amino acids. CDR3 nucleotides: TGTGCCAGCAGCTCGGGACTAGCGGGAGTTAATGAGCAGTTCTTC. This encodes CASSSGLAGVNEQFF.

The chain recombines TRBV30 with TRBJ2-1, with 7 nucleotides matching TRBD2. The length of the CDR3 is 12 residues. J lost 3 bases, V lost 7 bases, and 3 bases had no gene match. Germline V gene sequence: CDR1 GTSNPN, CDR2 SVGIG (reference sequence). The CDR3 is CALRDYYNEQFF. The CDR3 DNA reads TGTGCCTTGCGGGACTACTACAATGAGCAGTTCTTC.

This clone was found once. The rearrangement links TRBV27 to TRBJ2-6, with TRBD2 as a possible D gene (5 bases). Germline-derived CDR1 and CDR2 are MNHEY and SMNVEV (reference sequence). The CDR3 covers 15 residues. V was clipped by 6 bases and J by 0 bases, with 9 bases between them. As DNA, the CDR3 is TGTGCCAGCAGCAGGACTGACTCTGGGGCCAACGTCCTGACTTTC. Translated: CASSRTDSGANVLTF. Looking up the rest from reference TRBV27 and TRBJ2-6 gives the full variable domain: EAQVTQNPRYLITVTGKKLTVTCSQNMNHEYMSWYRQDPGLGLRQIYYSMNVEVTDKGDVPEGYKVSRKEKRNFPLILESPSPNQTSLYFCASSRTDSGANVLTFGAGSRLTVL.

The V call is TRBV19, the J call TRBJ1-2, with a tentative D call TRBD1 (5 bases). Between the trimmed V and J ends, which lost 6 bases and 5 bases, there was a span of 10 bases. The CDR3 is 12 amino acids. The germline V gene encodes CDR1 LNHDA and CDR2 SQIVND (reference sequence). The CDR3, as DNA: TGTGCCAGTAGAGCCGGGGGATATGGCTACACCTTC. The encoded protein is CASRAGGYGYTF.

This chain uses TRBV18 with TRBJ1-2, with 8 bases lining up with TRBD1. The CDR3 totals 14 residues. Trimming at V came to 4 bases and at J to 4 bases, leaving 5 bases not matched to a gene. Germline lookup yields CDR1 KGHSH and CDR2 LQKENI. CDR3 bases: TGTGCCAGCTCACACCGGACAGGGTCCTATGGCTACACCTTC. It yields the protein CASSHRTGSYGYTF.

The CDR3 region is CASSLGDFTGEPYEQYF. In nucleotides, the CDR3 is TGTGCCAGCAGCTTGGGGGACTTTACGGGGGAGCCCTACGAGCAGTACTTC. The rearrangement links TRBV5-6 to TRBJ2-7; D is perhaps TRBD2 (6 bases). V lost 0 bases, J lost 2 bases, and 18 bases lay in between. The germline CDR1 and CDR2 sequences are SGHDT and YYEEEE. This CDR3 contains 17 residues.

This chain joins TRBV15 and TRBJ2-1; TRBD2 agrees at 7 bases. Germline V gene sequence: CDR1 LNHNV, CDR2 YYDKDF (reference sequence). V shed 0 bases and J 3 bases; nucleotides not matched to a gene: 8. This CDR3 is built from 17 residues. The CDR3 DNA reads as TGTGCCACCAGCAGAGATGTCTCGGGAGGAGGCTACAATGAGCAGTTCTTC. Residues: CATSRDVSGGGYNEQFF. Variable domain in full (rest from reference TRBV15 and TRBJ2-1): DAMVIQNPRYQVTQFGKPVTLSCSQTLNHNVMYWYQQKSSQAPKLLFHYYDKDFNNEADTPDNFQSRRPNTSFCFLDIRSPGLGDTAMYLCATSRDVSGGGYNEQFFGPGTRLTVL.

This clone was observed once. This rearrangement joins TRBV21-1 to TRBJ2-2; the DNA was not compared with TRBD2, the D call given in the table. TRBV21-1 is assigned pseudogene status. This CDR3 spans 18 amino acids. The DNA of the CDR3 is TGTGCCAGCAGGACCCCAGTAACTAGCGGGAGGGCGGACGGGGAGCTGTTTTTT. This encodes CASRTPVTSGRADGELFF.

V and J are TRBV3-1 (or the pseudogene TRBV3-2) and TRBJ2-1; no definite D call. Germline CDR1 LGHDT, CDR2 YNNKEL (reference sequence). The germline V and J ends were trimmed by 1 base and 0 bases, with 19 bases remaining between them. CDR3 length: 19 amino acids. CDR3 nucleotide sequence: TGTGCCAGCAGCCAAGTCTTGGGCTGTGTGGAAAGCTCCTACAATGAGCAGTTCTTC. Amino acids: CASSQVLGCVESSYNEQFF.

This clone was found a few times. The J gene is TRBJ2-1, the V gene TRBV6-2 or TRBV6-3, with a tentative D call TRBD2 (6 bases). The V gene lost 6 bases and the J gene lost 2 bases, with 17 bases spanning the gap. The CDR3 is made up of 16 amino acids. Germline CDR1 is MNHEY and CDR2 is SVGEGT. The CDR3 loop reads CASSPLREATYNEQFF. The CDR3 DNA is TGTGCCAGCAGCCCCTTGAGGGAGGCAACCTACAATGAGCAGTTCTTC.

This clone was recorded once. The chain is built from TRBV5-8 and TRBJ2-7, with unresolved D. The CDR3 is 11 amino acids. Germline V gives CDR1 SGHTS, CDR2 YDEGEE. The ends were cut back, 2 bases at V and 2 bases at J, with 2 bases in the middle. CDR3 protein: CASSFAYEQYF. CDR3 nucleotides: TGTGCCAGCAGCTTCGCCTACGAGCAGTACTTC.

The CDR3 bases are TGCAGCGTCGGGACAGGGGTGGCAGATACGCAGTATTTT. Translating it yields CSVGTGVADTQYF. V is TRBV29-1 and J is TRBJ2-3; TRBD1 matches 10 bases. The V gene end was trimmed by 6 bases and the J gene end by 4 bases; junction bases not matched to a gene: 4. Germline V lookup: CDR1 SQVTM, CDR2 ANQGSEA. The CDR3 is made up of 13 amino acids.

The CDR3 DNA sequence: TGTGCCAGCAGTGGACTAGCGGGTAACACCGGGGAGCTGTTTTTT. It specifies CASSGLAGNTGELFF. V is TRBV2 and J is TRBJ2-2; 10 bases map to TRBD2. The CDR3 has 15 amino acids. V lost 4 bases and J lost 2; bases outside the gene matches: 1. CDR1 is SNHLY, CDR2 FYNNEI, per germline. The whole variable domain, remainder taken from reference TRBV2 and TRBJ2-2, is EPEVTQTPSHQVTQMGQEVILRCVPISNHLYFYWYRQILGQKVEFLVSFYNNEISEKSEIFDDQFSVERPDGSNFTLKIRSTKLEDSAMYFCASSGLAGNTGELFFGEGSRLTVL.

This clone was recorded only once. This chain connects TRBV27 to TRBJ2-1; TRBD2 matches 10 bases. The V and J ends lost 5 bases and 4 bases, in that order; junction bases with no gene match: 5. This CDR3 has 15 amino acids. CDR1 is MNHEY and CDR2 is SMNVEV in the germline V gene (reference sequence). The CDR3 spells CASSIGLAVYNEQFF. Written as DNA, the CDR3 is TGTGCCAGCAGTATAGGACTAGCGGTTTACAATGAGCAGTTCTTC.

The V call is TRBV28, the J call TRBJ2-1; D is possibly TRBD2 (5 bases). This CDR3 region has 16 residues. Trimming removed 6 bases from V and 4 bases from J, with 19 bases in between. Germline CDR1 and CDR2: MDHEN and SYDVKM. CDR3 protein: CASRGYGVRVYNEQFF. CDR3 nucleotides: TGTGCCAGCAGGGGATACGGGGTACGGGTTTACAATGAGCAGTTCTTC.

The rearrangement links TRBV27 to TRBJ2-7, with no clear D. Germline V gives CDR1 MNHEY, CDR2 SMNVEV (reference sequence). The CDR3 runs 15 residues. Trimming took off 0 bases at V and 1 base at J, with 10 bases between the two ends. The CDR3 DNA is TGTGCCAGCAGTTTATCATTTGACGGGTCCTACGAGCAGTACTTC. Its translation is CASSLSFDGSYEQYF.

The chain combines TRBV24-1 with TRBJ1-3, with TRBD1 matching 10 bases. CDR3 length: 15 residues. V was clipped by 3 bases and J by 6 bases; unmatched bases: 4. The germline CDR1 and CDR2 sequences are KGHDR and SFDVKD. The CDR3, as DNA: TGTGCCACCAGTGATGCCGGGACAGGGGAAAACACCATATATTTT. It yields the protein CATSDAGTGENTIYF.

This clone showed up just a few times. As DNA, the CDR3 is TGTGCCAGCAGCACCCAACCCCGGGACAATCGAAAAGGCTACACCTTC. Encoded protein: CASSTQPRDNRKGYTF. This sequence joins TRBV9 and TRBJ1-2, with D perhaps matching TRBD1 (6 bases). The CDR3 has 16 residues. CDR1 is SGDLS and CDR2 is YYNGEE in the germline V gene. Trimming took off 4 bases at V and 8 bases at J, with 24 bases between the two ends.

The chain is built from TRBV4-2 and TRBJ1-1; TRBD1 matches 7 bases. Germline CDR1 reads LGHNA; CDR2 reads YNFKEQ. V lost 1 base, J lost 5 bases, and 10 bases stayed unmatched. The CDR3 runs to 16 residues. The CDR3 is CASSQVIGQEMTEAFF. The DNA of the CDR3 is TGTGCCAGCAGCCAAGTAATAGGACAGGAGATGACTGAAGCTTTCTTT.

The rearrangement links TRBV7-2 to TRBJ2-1, with 13 bases that match TRBD2. This CDR3 contains 15 residues. The germline CDR1 and CDR2 sequences are SGHTA and FQGNSA. V lost 5 bases to trimming and J lost 7 bases; unmatched junction nucleotides: 5. DNA for the CDR3: TGTGCCAGCAGCAAGGGACTAGCGGGAACTAATGAGCAGTTCTTC. Protein sequence: CASSKGLAGTNEQFF. Full variable domain (remainder filled in from reference TRBV7-2 and TRBJ2-1): GAGVSQSPSNKVTEKGKDVELRCDPISGHTALYWYRQSLGQGLEFLIYFQGNSAPDKSGLPSDRFSAERTGGSVSTLTIQRTQQEDSAVYLCASSKGLAGTNEQFFGPGTRLTVL.

The genes are TRBV5-4 and TRBJ2-1; 7 bases agree with TRBD2. V shed 0 bases, J shed 6 bases, and the junction held 12 bases outside the gene matches. The length of the CDR3 is 17 residues. Germline V lookup: CDR1 SGHNT, CDR2 YYREEE (reference sequence). In DNA, the CDR3 is TGTGCCAGCAGCTTGGGGAGCGGGGCAAATACAGGCAATGAGCAGTTCTTC. This translates into CASSLGSGANTGNEQFF.

The chain couples TRBV29-1 to TRBJ2-1; TRBD2 is a possible D gene (6 bases). The CDR3 spans 15 residues. CDR1 and CDR2 from the germline V gene are SQVTM and ANQGSEA. With 3 bases removed from V and 3 bases from J, the gap between germline ends came to 15 bases. CDR3 in DNA: TGCAGCGTTGAGTTACGGGAGCAGGGCTACAATGAGCAGTTCTTC. Residues: CSVELREQGYNEQFF.